This T cell receptor beta chain emerged from a study of shared clonotypes between healthy human individuals (TCRdb year 2020). About the study as a whole: A couple of women and a few men aged 18 to 49 years were included in the cohort. Each donor's leukapheresis produced roughly between roughly 0.94 and 9.5 billion PBMCs. For each donor, CD4 naive and CD4 memory were each run on three plates, CD8 naive on two plates, and CD8 memory on one plate. To increase sequencing depth and limit assay-specific biases, different laboratories used diverse techniques to prepare libraries and sequence TCR repertoires. The study deeply sequenced blood TCR repertoires of five healthy adults to estimate repertoire size and the extent of clonotype sharing between individuals.

Using the deep immunoSEQ assay, TCR CDR3 regions were amplified from genomic DNA by multiplex PCR. Genomic DNA extracted from each cell subset was distributed evenly over all wells of several immunoSEQ 96-well plates, and each plate served as one replicate. For sorted subsets, around 200 ng genomic DNA, equal to tens of thousands of T cell genomes, was loaded into each replicate PCR. Purified libraries were measured with a Qubit 3.0 fluorometer, size-checked on a Bioanalyzer 2100, and measured again with the KAPA Library Quantification kit. Every immunoSEQ 96-well plate was sequenced on a separate single-read 150-cycle Illumina NextSeq 550 flow cell. Per the authors' processing: Because the immunoSEQ output included only junctional sequences and no quality scores, the filtering could not be the same as the filtering used for full-length reads. To assign V/J genes and CDR3, sequences were annotated using PyIR, a Python wrapper for IgBLAST v1.9, with IMGT germline references. Reads were removed for weak V/J assignments (E-value above 1e-6), missing CDR3, stop codons, out-of-frame junctions, or ambiguous translated residues. V3J clonotypes were defined as sequences sharing the same inferred V gene, J gene, and CDR3 amino acid sequence. The percentage overlap between two repertoires was calculated by dividing the number of shared unique clonotypes by the size of the smaller repertoire. Richness of each repertoire was evaluated using RTK rarefaction, the Chao1 estimator, and Recon v2.1 estimates of unobserved clonotypes. Generation probabilities for all TCRbeta clonotypes obtained by the gDNA method from a handful of donors were computed using OLGA. In TCRdb, the immuneACCESS table is reduced to in-frame sequences with V and J assigned. These tables do not hold every clone; where another copy was compared, an unresolved V gene accounts for under half, and the others remain unexplained. Clone size and V and J calls were adopted from that table, with D and trimming inferred from the DNA. The sample profile shows millions of clones; about 95% of them were found once. The ten most abundant clones make up 0.13% of the sample.

The research as a whole found: Based on pairwise subsampling, the degree of clonotype sharing among donors was expected to be affected by sequencing depth. Clonotypes shared by all four sorted-subset donors showed higher generation probabilities than non-shared clonotypes. Naive subsets generally had larger estimated clonotype richness than memory subsets did. The small number of donors limited the genetic and exposure-history diversity represented. Sampling was restricted to blood, and TCR repertoires in tissue are likely to differ from TCR repertoires in blood. Roughly 5.2% of naive CD4, 3.5% of naive CD8, approximately 2.2% of memory CD4, and 0.4% of memory CD8 clonotypes were shared across a few donors. Incomplete sequencing was indicated by rarefaction of sorted-subset datasets, despite the large sequencing depth.

Including the terminal cysteine and phenylalanine, the CDR3 comprises 11 residues. The retained sequence is limited to the CDR3, 33 bases, with the frame set at the first base. Deletion took 3 bases off V and 3 bases off J, with a span of 3 bases between the germline ends. CDR1 is given as SGHTA and CDR2 as FQGNSA, both from the germline V gene. As concerns this clone: The antigen it recognizes is unknown. Base-call qualities are not available, and no considerably larger clone is one nucleotide away. Other DNA sequences in the same sample also yield this CDR3.

Donors were healthy HIV-negative adults with no recently reported acute infections or vaccinations. All donors were Caucasian adults living in Nashville, Tennessee, USA. CD4+ T cells were enriched by magnetic negative selection; naive cells were then positively selected on CD45RA, and the negative fraction formed the memory subset. After blood collection by leukapheresis, PBMCs were isolated using Ficoll-Histopaque density gradient centrifugation and then cryopreserved in the vapor phase of liquid nitrogen. Purity and quantity of every magnetically sorted T cell population were checked by analytical flow cytometry. From each sorted fraction, genomic DNA was isolated and quantified by UV absorbance on a Nanodrop 2000c.

This sequence originates from a man younger than 30 in good health. The chain is encoded by TRBV7-2 joined to TRBJ2-7; the D gene remains uncertain. Sequencing input: naive CD4+ T cells sorted from blood. The cell subset or site tag for this specimen amounts to: CD45RA+ positively selected. The nucleotide sequence reads as follows: TGTGCCAGCAGCTTCCTCTACGAGCAGTACTTC. This is translated as CASSFLYEQYF. Here the CDR3 is joined to the reference TRBV7-2 and TRBJ2-7 genes, and the full variable domain is: GAGVSQSPSNKVTEKGKDVELRCDPISGHTALYWYRQSLGQGLEFLIYFQGNSAPDKSGLPSDRFSAERTGGSVSTLTIQRTQQEDSAVYLCASSFLYEQYFGPGTRLTVT.